The sequence of this T cell receptor (beta chain) was determined in a study of T-cell reconstitution after alpha-beta-depleted transplantation in children. Unique molecular identifiers were used in preparing the TCRbeta library. A single record per CDR3 protein comes from TCRdb applying MiXCR to the PCR reads. The sample has fewer than 120,000 distinct CDR3 sequences, 9% to 12% seen once; the top ten hold 6.5% to 9.5%. The CDR3 runs 13 residues. The V end was cut by 4 bases, the J end by 6 bases, with 13 bases between. Germline V gene data show CDR1 as DFQATT and CDR2 as SNEGSKA (reference sequence). This clonotype was picked up many times.

V and J are TRBV20-1 and TRBJ2-1; D remains unclear. Sample: PBMCs from the stem cell graft donor, taken from the stem cell graft. The clonotype was recovered from a human donor who donated a stem cell graft to a child with acute lymphoblastic leukemia. The CDR3 nucleotides are TGCAGTGCTACGTCAGGTTGGAGCAATGAGCAGTTCTTC. It yields the protein CSATSGWSNEQFF.